Below, 21 T cell receptor beta chains from the same sample are listed, as sequenced in a study of cytomegalovirus exposure and HLA in healthy donors. It was with 60 Vbeta and 13 Jbeta primers that the PCR ran. The repertoire was sequenced with immunoSEQ multiplex PCR; TCRdb's copy has only in-frame clones and lacks some. In the table there are approximately 190,000 clones, roughly 70% of which are singletons. Sequencing used PBMCs. The receptors were sampled from a young woman in good health and CMV-seronegative.

CDR3 loop: CASSPLYRGRLANTGELFF. In DNA form, the CDR3 reads TGTGCCAGCAGTCCATTATACAGGGGGCGACTAGCGAACACCGGGGAGCTGTTTTTT. The chain has TRBV28 and TRBJ2-2; TRBD1 matches 9 bases. This CDR3 spans 19 amino acids. After removal of 5 bases from V and 0 bases from J, the junction contained 13 bases not matched to a gene. Germline V CDR1 and CDR2: MDHEN, SYDVKM.

This clone was observed a handful of times. This chain uses TRBV9 with TRBJ1-2; 8 bases align to TRBD1. This CDR3 comprises 15 residues. Unmatched junction bases numbered 5, after V lost 0 bases and J lost 4 bases. The germline gives CDR1 SGDLS, CDR2 YYNGEE. CDR3 in amino acids: CASSVGQGRIYGYTF. The CDR3 region has the DNA TGTGCCAGCAGCGTAGGACAGGGGAGAATCTATGGCTACACCTTC.

This chain connects TRBV29-1 to TRBJ2-5, with 7 nucleotides matching TRBD1. Germline loops: CDR1 SQVTM, CDR2 ANQGSEA. The trim removed 7 bases at V and 3 bases at J, leaving 5 bases unmatched. The CDR3 is 12 amino acids. The CDR3 coding sequence is TGCAGCGCGGGACAGCGAAAAGAGACCCAGTACTTC. Translated: CSAGQRKETQYF.

The DNA for the CDR3 is TGTGCCAGCAGTTCACCGGGACAGGGTAGCTATGGCTACACCTTC. This gives the protein CASSSPGQGSYGYTF. The gene calls are TRBV6-5 and TRBJ1-2; TRBD1 aligns across 9 bases. With V trimmed by 4 bases and J by 4 bases, 7 bases remained unmatched. The CDR3 is made up of 15 amino acids. Germline-derived CDR1 and CDR2 are MNHEY and SVGAGI.

V gene TRBV11-2 combines with J gene TRBJ2-4, with D possibly TRBD2 on 6 matching bases. Germline V lookup: CDR1 SGHAT, CDR2 FQNNGV. CDR3 length equals 14 residues. V lost 6 bases, J lost 7 bases, and 16 bases lay in between. CDR3 DNA: TGTGCCAGCAGGGTTGAGGGAGGAAAGAACATTCAGTACTTC. As protein: CASRVEGGKNIQYF.

The chain is built from TRBV5-6 and TRBJ1-2; no reliable D call. CDR1 and CDR2 from the germline V gene are SGHDT and YYEEEE. The CDR3 length is 16 residues. V was trimmed by 0 bases and J by 0 bases, leaving 12 bases between them. DNA of the CDR3: TGTGCCAGCAGCTTGGTGGGGAGCCGTTCTAACTATGGCTACACCTTC. Its translation: CASSLVGSRSNYGYTF.

CDR3 nucleotide sequence: TGTGCCAGCACCCAAGGGGACAGTTCCGAAAAACTGTTTTTT. This codes for CASTQGDSSEKLFF. The chain combines TRBV2 with TRBJ1-4, with 7 nucleotides matching TRBD1. Germline values: CDR1 SNHLY, CDR2 FYNNEI. V lost 7 bases to trimming and J lost 8 bases; unmatched junction nucleotides: 10. The CDR3 extends over 14 amino acids.

This clone was counted once. The chain is built from TRBV5-4 and TRBJ2-5; 7 nucleotides agree with TRBD2. The trim removed 5 bases at V and 3 bases at J, leaving 10 bases unmatched. Germline CDR1 reads SGHNT; CDR2 reads YYREEE (reference sequence). The CDR3 length is 15 residues. CDR3 region: CASSLLGGGKETQYF. The DNA for the CDR3 is TGTGCCAGCAGTCTCCTTGGGGGGGGAAAAGAGACCCAGTACTTC.

The CDR3 nucleotides are TGTGCCTGGAAAAGGACTAGCAGGGAAGCGGATACGCAGTATTTT. It specifies CAWKRTSREADTQYF. This chain joins TRBV30 and TRBJ2-3, with 8 bases lining up with TRBD2. Germline loops: CDR1 GTSNPN, CDR2 SVGIG (reference sequence). CDR3 size: 15 residues. J gave up 6 bases and V 4 bases, and 12 bases lay outside the gene matches. The full variable domain, its missing parts supplied by reference TRBV30 and TRBJ2-3, is SQTIHQWPATLVQPVGSPLSLECTVEGTSNPNLYWYRQAAGRGLQLLFYSVGIGQISSEVPQNLSASRPQDRQFILSSKKLLLSDSGFYLCAWKRTSREADTQYFGPGTRLTVL.

The rearrangement joins TRBV27 to TRBJ1-4; 8 bases fit TRBD1. Germline trimming cut 8 bases from V and 8 bases from J; bases unmatched to any gene: 19. The CDR3 extends over 17 amino acids. The germline gives CDR1 MNHEY, CDR2 SMNVEV (reference sequence). As DNA, the CDR3 is TGTGCCAGCGGAAAAGGACAGGGCTTCGGTAAGGAGGAAAAACTGTTTTTT. This sequence encodes CASGKGQGFGKEEKLFF.

The chain has TRBV19 and TRBJ2-5; possible D gene TRBD1, 6 bases. Germline V gene data show CDR1 as LNHDA and CDR2 as SQIVND (reference sequence). The CDR3 loop spans 15 amino acids. Deletions cut 5 bases from V and 8 bases from J, with 21 bases between. In nucleotides, the CDR3 is TGTGCCAGTAGTGCTTACCTACAGGGCCCCCAAACCCAGTACTTC. Encoded protein: CASSAYLQGPQTQYF.

The chain carries TRBV18 and TRBJ2-5; TRBD2 is a possible D gene (5 bases). The CDR3 extends over 13 amino acids. The germline V gene has CDR1 KGHSH and CDR2 LQKENI. V lost 2 bases, J lost 5 bases, and 9 bases lay in between. The CDR3, as DNA: TGTGCCAGCTCACCAGACCGGAGGGAGACCCAGTACTTC. This codes for CASSPDRRETQYF.

This clone turned up a few times. This chain links TRBV5-5 with TRBJ2-7; 9 bases are a match to TRBD2. V dropped 1 base and J dropped 1; count of bases not matched to a gene: 12. This CDR3 is built from 18 residues. CDR1 SGHKS and CDR2 YYEKEE come from the germline V gene (reference sequence). In nucleotides, the CDR3 is TGTGCCAGCAGCTTGCGTTCGGTAGCGGGGGACACGTCCTACGAGCAGTACTTC. Translating gives CASSLRSVAGDTSYEQYF.

There are a few counts of this clone. The chain combines TRBV19 with TRBJ2-7; TRBD2 matches at 8 bases. This CDR3 comprises 14 residues. Germline-derived CDR1 and CDR2 are LNHDA and SQIVND (reference sequence). Germline trimming cut 3 bases from V and 3 bases from J; bases unmatched to any gene: 4. The CDR3 DNA reads TGTGCCAGTAGTATCCGGGCGGGAGGCTACGAGCAGTACTTC. Protein product: CASSIRAGGYEQYF.

V is TRBV19 and J is TRBJ2-1; 8 bases fit TRBD1. From germline, CDR1 is LNHDA and CDR2 SQIVND (reference sequence). The junction had 2 bases not matched to a gene; V was cut back by 7 bases and J by 6 bases. This CDR3 has 12 residues. CDR3 amino acids: CASTTGGNEQFF. In DNA form, the CDR3 reads TGTGCCAGTACTACAGGGGGCAATGAGCAGTTCTTC.

This clone has a handful of counts. This chain connects TRBV2 to TRBJ1-4, with 7 nucleotides matching TRBD1. CDR3 length: 18 amino acids. J lost 5 bases, V lost 1 base, and 13 bases had no gene match. Germline CDR1 and CDR2: SNHLY and FYNNEI. CDR3 protein: CASSEVGQTLPGNEKLFF. DNA for the CDR3: TGTGCCAGCAGTGAAGTGGGACAGACACTCCCTGGGAATGAAAAACTGTTTTTT.

Points on this clone: One end of the junction varies from germline; a read error may be responsible. Other DNA sequences in the same sample also yield this CDR3. V gene TRBV6-5 combines with J gene TRBJ1-1; maybe TRBD1 (5 bases). Germline V gene data show CDR1 as MNHEY and CDR2 as SVGAGI. The CDR3 has 14 amino acids. DNA of the CDR3: TGTGCCAGCTCAGAGTCAAGGGGTTTCACTGAGGCTTTCTTT. Translation: CASSESRGFTEAFF.

The gene calls are TRBV30 and TRBJ2-1, with 11 positions matching TRBD2. Germline assignment: CDR1 GTSNPN and CDR2 SVGIG (reference sequence). The CDR3 covers 17 residues. After removal of 4 bases from V and 4 bases from J, the junction contained 12 bases not matched to a gene. This CDR3 reads CAWTSGRSPNRYNEQFF. The CDR3 region has the DNA TGTGCCTGGACTAGCGGGAGGTCACCGAACAGGTACAATGAGCAGTTCTTC.

This rearrangement joins TRBV7-2 to TRBJ1-3; 7 bases fit TRBD1. CDR3 size: 15 residues. Germline trimming cut 5 bases from V and 3 bases from J; bases unmatched to any gene: 7. The germline V gene has CDR1 SGHTA and CDR2 FQGNSA. The CDR3 sequence is CASSLQGHNGNTIYF. CDR3 DNA: TGTGCCAGCAGCCTACAGGGGCACAATGGAAACACCATATATTTT. The variable domain in full, completed from reference TRBV7-2 and TRBJ1-3, reads GAGVSQSPSNKVTEKGKDVELRCDPISGHTALYWYRQSLGQGLEFLIYFQGNSAPDKSGLPSDRFSAERTGGSVSTLTIQRTQQEDSAVYLCASSLQGHNGNTIYFGEGSWLTVV.

The CDR3 DNA reads TGTGCCAGCGGTTTAGTCTGGCGGGGGGTCGGGGAGACCCAGTACTTC. Translating it yields CASGLVWRGVGETQYF. The V call is TRBV5-6, the J call TRBJ2-5; 8 bases map to TRBD2. The CDR3 contains 16 residues. With 7 bases clipped from V and 5 bases from J, the junction kept 16 bases outside the gene matches. Germline-derived CDR1 and CDR2 are SGHDT and YYEEEE.

The chain recombines TRBV7-9 with TRBJ2-7; 10 nucleotides align to TRBD1. The CDR3 has 16 residues. The germline V gene encodes CDR1 SEHNR and CDR2 FQNEAQ (reference sequence). Trimming removed 1 base from V and 2 bases from J; junction bases left unmatched: 5. The CDR3 DNA sequence: TGTGCCAGCAGCTTAGACCGGGACAGGGGACCCTACGAGCAGTACTTC. Translated: CASSLDRDRGPYEQYF.